This T cell receptor beta chain was sequenced in a study of human T cells and chemical hapten exposure. The time point denotes: patch test 2, 6 weeks after DPC sensitization. Treatment in this sample: therapeutic diphenylcyclopropenone sensitization with weekly scalp DPC. The CDR3 length is 13 residues. V was cut by 4 bases and J by 5 bases, with 11 bases left in between. Germline assignment: CDR1 SGHTA and CDR2 FQGTGA. One entry per CDR3 protein results from TCRdb running MiXCR on the RACE reads. Among 110,000 or so distinct CDR3 sequences listed, 9% to 9.5% were seen once. Here the sequenced sample was whole blood, taken in connection with sensitization to the hapten diphenylcyclopropenone (DPC). The TCR sequence derives from a woman in her 40s with alopecia areata. Some clones in this sample may be carry-over from other donors' samples. V gene TRBV7-3 combines with J gene TRBJ1-1; TRBD1 might be the D (5 bases). The DNA for the CDR3 is TGTGCCAGCAGCTCAGGGTTACGAACTGAAGCTTTCTTT. It translates to CASSSGLRTEAFF.